The 30 T cell receptor beta chains presented below share a single source sample, sequenced in a study of blood T cells in healthy people across ages. Combining a sample-barcoded 5' primer with a J-beta primer mix, a second PCR ran for about 6 to 12 cycles. MiXCR, run by TCRdb on the 5' RACE reads, gives a single entry per CDR3 protein. The data contain roughly 500,000 distinct CDR3 sequences, 27% of them singletons. Sequences were obtained from blood. These receptors were obtained from a woman in her 70s in good health.

The chain links TRBV5-7 to TRBJ1-2; D perhaps matches TRBD1 (5 bases). TRBV5-7 is filed as an ORF, its function uncertain. V gave up 4 bases and J gave up 2 bases, with 18 bases separating them. This CDR3 comprises 16 residues. The CDR3 DNA sequence: TGTGCCAGCAGCCTCAGAGGGGTAGGACTGAACTATGGCTACACCTTC. Its protein product is CASSLRGVGLNYGYTF.

This clonotype was seen only a few times. The chain carries TRBV20-1 and TRBJ2-2; 7 nucleotides agree with TRBD2. Germline CDR1 DFQATT, CDR2 SNEGSKA (reference sequence). This CDR3 has 15 residues. The J segment lost 3 bases and the V segment lost 4 bases, leaving 8 bases of the junction unmatched. The CDR3 nucleotides read TGCAGTGCTACCCCGGGGAGGGGATACACCGGGGAGCTGTTTTTT. This translates into CSATPGRGYTGELFF.

The chain couples TRBV7-2 to TRBJ2-6; 7 bases map to TRBD1. The germline CDR1 and CDR2 sequences are SGHTA and FQGNSA. CDR3 length: 16 amino acids. V lost 0 bases, J lost 4 bases, and 3 bases stayed unmatched. CDR3 sequence: CASSLATGVGANVLTF. In nucleotides, the CDR3 is TGTGCCAGCAGCTTAGCCACAGGGGTCGGGGCCAACGTCCTGACTTTC.

This clonotype was seen ten or more times. The rearrangement joins TRBV7-2 to TRBJ1-5; unclear D gene. The CDR3 covers 13 residues. Germline CDR1 reads SGHTA; CDR2 reads FQGNSA. V was clipped by 5 bases and J by 8 bases, with 13 bases between them. This chain's CDR3 is CASSRSTIEPQHF. The CDR3 region has the DNA TGTGCCAGCAGCCGATCAACTATCGAGCCCCAGCATTTT. The full variable domain, its missing parts supplied by reference TRBV7-2 and TRBJ1-5, is GAGVSQSPSNKVTEKGKDVELRCDPISGHTALYWYRQSLGQGLEFLIYFQGNSAPDKSGLPSDRFSAERTGGSVSTLTIQRTQQEDSAVYLCASSRSTIEPQHFGDGTRLSIL.

At least ten counts were recorded for this clonotype. This sequence joins TRBV2 and TRBJ2-7; weak D call: TRBD1 (7 bases). This CDR3 comprises 12 residues. CDR1 SNHLY and CDR2 FYNNEI come from the germline V gene. V shed 8 bases and J shed 3 bases, with 11 bases lying between them. The CDR3 spells CASRRDSYEQYF. CDR3 DNA: TGTGCCAGCCGGCGGGACAGCTACGAGCAGTACTTC.

The sample holds a few counts of this clonotype. The J gene is TRBJ2-7, the V gene TRBV29-1; the D gene is possibly TRBD1 (6 bases). V dropped 6 bases and J dropped 5 bases, with 17 bases sitting between them. This CDR3 has 13 residues. CDR1 is SQVTM and CDR2 is ANQGSEA in the germline V gene. Here the CDR3 reads CSVGRTGRDEQYF. In DNA form, the CDR3 reads TGCAGCGTAGGGCGTACAGGGAGAGACGAGCAGTACTTC.

As concerns this clonotype: An end of the junction differs from the germline gene, which may be a read error. This rearrangement joins TRBV28 to TRBJ2-6; possibly TRBD1 for D (5 bases). This CDR3 has 15 amino acids. Germline CDR1 MDHEN, CDR2 SYDVKM. The chain's CDR3 is CASSLGAAGVNVLTF. In nucleotides, the CDR3 is TGTGCCAGCAGTTTAGGGGCTGCTGGGGTCAACGTCCTGACTTTC.

DNA of the CDR3: TGTGCCAGCAGCTTGGCACCCTACAATGAGCAGTTCTTC. Translating gives CASSLAPYNEQFF. The chain uses TRBV5-6 and TRBJ2-5, with D uncertain. The J call may not be correct, given that the DNA end is closer to TRBJ2-1. The CDR3 consists of 13 residues. Germline V gene data show CDR1 as SGHDT and CDR2 as YYEEEE.

The chain carries TRBV7-9 and TRBJ2-5; D could derive from TRBD1 or TRBD2 (6 bases each). Germline CDR1 SEHNR, CDR2 FQNEAQ (reference sequence). The CDR3 is 15 amino acids. Trimming took off 2 bases at V and 4 bases at J, with 14 bases between the two ends. The CDR3 nucleotides read TGTGCCAGCAGCTTAAAAGGGGGGCCCAGAGAGACCCAGTACTTC. Protein sequence: CASSLKGGPRETQYF.

The table lists this clonotype with a few counts. J is TRBJ2-2 and V is TRBV11-3; 7 bases agree with TRBD1. This CDR3 comprises 15 residues. Germline V CDR1 and CDR2: SGHNT, YENEEA. V gave up 2 bases and J gave up 4 bases; unmatched junction bases: 4. The CDR3 protein is CASSLRGQTTGELFF. The CDR3 DNA reads as TGTGCCAGCAGCTTAAGGGGACAGACCACCGGGGAGCTGTTTTTT. Full variable domain (rest looked up from reference TRBV11-3 and TRBJ2-2): EAGVVQSPRYKIIEKKQPVAFWCNPISGHNTLYWYLQNLGQGPELLIRYENEEAVDDSQLPKDRFSAERLKGVDSTLKIQPAELGDSAVYLCASSLRGQTTGELFFGEGSRLTVL.

CDR3 coding DNA: TGTGCCAGCAGCTTAGGCGGGGGGTCCTCCGGGGAGCTGTTTTTT. Protein product: CASSLGGGSSGELFF. The chain has TRBV7-2 and TRBJ2-2; TRBD2 matches at 8 bases. CDR1 is SGHTA, CDR2 FQGNSA, per germline. The CDR3 covers 15 residues. Losses at the gene ends were 1 base for V and 6 bases for J; bases not matched to a gene: 4.

Only a few counts were recorded for this clonotype. The chain carries TRBV7-3 and TRBJ2-5, with TRBD2 identical over 11 bases. The end of the DNA is better explained by TRBJ2-1, so the J call may be wrong. This CDR3 region has 15 residues. CDR1 and CDR2 (germline): SGHTA, FQGTGA. The CDR3 DNA follows: TGTGCCAGCAGGGCGGGTAGCGGGGGGGCCAATGAGCAGTTCTTC. It encodes CASRAGSGGANEQFF.

In its sample, this clonotype was seen many times. The V gene is TRBV18, the J gene TRBJ1-5, with TRBD1 matching 9 bases. V was clipped by 4 bases and J by 5 bases; unmatched bases: 3. The CDR3 contains 14 residues. Germline CDR1 reads KGHSH; CDR2 reads LQKENI. CDR3 in DNA: TGTGCCAGCTCACAGACAGGGGGGGATCAGCCCCAGCATTTT. Translating gives CASSQTGGDQPQHF.

The rearrangement joins TRBV11-3 to TRBJ2-7; TRBD2 aligns across 8 bases. This CDR3 is 15 amino acids long. Germline assignment: CDR1 SGHNT and CDR2 YENEEA. With 1 base clipped from V and 3 bases from J, the junction kept 5 bases outside the gene matches. The CDR3 DNA sequence: TGTGCCAGCAGCTTAGGCGGGACTAGTTTCTACGAGCAGTACTTC. Translating it yields CASSLGGTSFYEQYF.

This clonotype was observed a few times. The chain couples TRBV7-8 to TRBJ2-5; no firm D call. Matching the DNA end better, TRBJ2-1 makes the J call doubtful. The length of the CDR3 is 16 residues. Per the germline V gene, CDR1 is SGHVS and CDR2 is FQNEAQ. For the CDR3, the DNA is TGTGCCAGCAGCTTAGGAAGCCGCAGGTACCACAATGAGCAGTTCTTC. The encoded protein is CASSLGSRRYHNEQFF.

DNA of the CDR3: TGTGCCAGCAGCCCCTGGGGACTAGCGGAGACCCAGTACTTC. Protein: CASSPWGLAETQYF. The rearrangement links TRBV9 to TRBJ2-5, with 10 bases lining up with TRBD2. V lost 4 bases and J lost 5; bases outside the gene matches: 5. The CDR3 has 14 residues. From germline, CDR1 is SGDLS and CDR2 YYNGEE.

This clonotype was seen more than once but under ten times. The junction and the germline gene differ at one end; a read error may be behind it. The V and J genes are TRBV7-2 and TRBJ1-4, with no clear D. CDR1 SGHTA and CDR2 FQGNSA come from the germline V gene. The CDR3 has 16 amino acids. CDR3 in DNA: TGTGCCAGCAGCTTAACAAGACTAGCAACTAATGGAAAACTGTTTTTT. Residues: CASSLTRLATNGKLFF.

The rearrangement joins TRBV20-1 to TRBJ2-7; tentative D call: TRBD1 (6 bases). The CDR3 has 15 residues. CDR1 is DFQATT, CDR2 SNEGSKA, per germline (reference sequence). Between the trimmed V and J ends, which lost 0 bases and 4 bases, there was a span of 16 bases. CDR3 DNA sequence: TGCAGTGCTAGAGATCTGGCTACAGGGAAATACGAGCAGTACTTC. Translating it yields CSARDLATGKYEQYF.

V gene TRBV5-1 combines with J gene TRBJ2-1, with 10 bases fitting TRBD2. J was trimmed by 1 base and V by 3 bases; bases with no gene match: 4. Germline CDR1 is SGHRS and CDR2 is YFSETQ. The CDR3 spans 16 residues. The CDR3 DNA is TGCGCCAGCAGCTGGGGACTAGCGAATTCCTACAATGAGCAGTTCTTC. Its translation is CASSWGLANSYNEQFF.

The table lists this clonotype with a few counts. The chain uses TRBV11-2 and TRBJ2-5; TRBD2 matches at 8 bases. CDR1 SGHAT and CDR2 FQNNGV come from the germline V gene. The CDR3 is 15 residues long. With 7 bases clipped from V and 2 bases from J, the junction kept 9 bases outside the gene matches. The CDR3 here is CASIRAGAHQETQYF. The CDR3, as DNA: TGTGCCAGCATCCGAGCGGGGGCCCATCAAGAGACCCAGTACTTC.

The chain links TRBV12-3 or TRBV12-4 to TRBJ2-5; 13 bases are shared with TRBD2. The J call may not be correct, given that the DNA end is closer to TRBJ2-1. The CDR3 contains 16 residues. The CDR3 loop is CASSPLAGGNAREQFF. In DNA form, the CDR3 reads TGTGCCAGCAGTCCACTAGCGGGGGGGAACGCGAGAGAGCAGTTCTTC.

The chain combines TRBV5-1 with TRBJ1-2; unclear D gene. Germline V gene data show CDR1 as SGHRS and CDR2 as YFSETQ. Trimming shortened V by 1 base and J by 4 bases, and 11 bases separated the two germline ends. The CDR3 extends over 14 amino acids. CDR3 in DNA: TGCGCCAGCAGCTTGAGGGCAGCAAGCTATGGCTACACCTTC. Protein sequence: CASSLRAASYGYTF.

The chain carries TRBV11-3 and TRBJ2-1; 7 bases agree with TRBD1. V trimming: 4 bases; J trimming: 4 bases; junction bases outside the gene matches: 10. This CDR3 is built from 16 residues. Germline lookup yields CDR1 SGHNT and CDR2 YENEEA. This CDR3 reads CASSSGQTRIYNEQFF. CDR3 sequence (DNA): TGTGCCAGCAGCTCGGGACAGACAAGGATTTACAATGAGCAGTTCTTC.

Worth noting for this clonotype: Mismatch with germline at one junction end may stem from a read error. The rearrangement links TRBV13 to TRBJ2-2; D possibly uses TRBD1 or TRBD2 (5 bases each). The CDR3 length is 14 residues. The germline CDR1 and CDR2 sequences are PRHDT and FYEKMQ (reference sequence). The CDR3 here is CASSRQGYTGELFF. CDR3 DNA sequence: TGTGCCAGCAGCCGCCAGGGATACACCGGGGAGCTGTTCTTT. The variable domain in full, with the rest retrieved from reference TRBV13 and TRBJ2-2, is AAGVIQSPRHLIKEKRETATLKCYPIPRHDTVYWYQQGPGQDPQFLISFYEKMQSDKGSIPDRFSAQQFSDYHSELNMSSLELGDSALYFCASSRQGYTGELFFGEGSRLTVL.

The sample holds a few counts of this clonotype. The chain links TRBV6-2 or TRBV6-3 to TRBJ1-5; D might be TRBD1 (5 bases). V lost 6 bases and J 2 bases, leaving 5 bases between the germline ends. The CDR3 is 12 amino acids. Germline V gives CDR1 MNHEY, CDR2 SVGEGT. The CDR3 is CASRQGNQPQHF. In DNA form, the CDR3 reads TGTGCCAGCAGACAGGGCAATCAGCCCCAGCATTTT.

The chain has TRBV12-3 or TRBV12-4 and TRBJ1-5; D ambiguous. This CDR3 is built from 14 residues. V lost 4 bases to trimming and J lost 1 base, with 8 bases between them. CDR3: CASSSSGSNQPQHF. As DNA, the CDR3 is TGTGCCAGCAGTTCGTCGGGCAGCAATCAGCCCCAGCATTTT.

This clonotype was seen a few times. This chain links TRBV6-1 with TRBJ2-7; D is undetermined. V was shortened by 0 bases and J by 9 bases, with 12 bases between the two germline ends. CDR1 and CDR2 (germline): MNHNS, SASEGT. This CDR3 spans 13 amino acids. CDR3 region: CASSEAARSGQYF. CDR3 nucleotides: TGTGCCAGCAGTGAAGCGGCGCGGTCGGGGCAGTACTTC.

This clonotype was seen more than once but under ten times. The V call is TRBV2, the J call TRBJ1-5; a possible D gene is TRBD1 (6 bases). CDR1 SNHLY and CDR2 FYNNEI come from the germline V gene. This CDR3 is 15 amino acids long. The germline V and J ends were trimmed by 1 base and 5 bases, with 12 bases remaining between them. The CDR3 nucleotides read TGTGCCAGCAGTGAAGGGGAGGGGGGCTATCAGCCCCAGCATTTT. This translates into CASSEGEGGYQPQHF.

The chain uses TRBV25-1 and TRBJ1-1, with TRBD1 as a possible D gene (5 bases). Per germline, CDR1 MGHDK and CDR2 SYGVNS. Trimming left V 4 bases short and J 10 bases short, with 19 bases between. The CDR3 covers 14 residues. CDR3: CASSGGGLNRGAFF. CDR3 coding DNA: TGTGCCAGCAGTGGGGGGGGTTTGAATCGAGGAGCTTTCTTT. The entire variable domain, with the rest obtained from reference TRBV25-1 and TRBJ1-1, is as follows: EADIYQTPRYLVIGTGKKITLECSQTMGHDKMYWYQQDPGMELHLIHYSYGVNSTEKGDLSSESTVSRIRTEHFPLTLESARPSHTSQYLCASSGGGLNRGAFFGQGTRLTVV.

This clonotype was observed a handful of times. The chain carries TRBV4-1 and TRBJ2-1, with D perhaps assigned TRBD1 or TRBD2 (7 bases each). Per germline, CDR1 MGHRA and CDR2 YSYEKL. Trimming pared 8 bases from V and 4 bases from J, leaving 18 bases between. The CDR3 has 15 residues. CDR3: CASLGQGGQYNEQFF. The CDR3 DNA reads TGCGCCAGCCTGGGGCAGGGGGGGCAGTACAATGAGCAGTTCTTC.